Following are 2 T cell receptor beta chains from one sample sequenced in a study of blood T cell repertoires in COVID-19. Using immunoSEQ multiplex PCR, the repertoire was profiled, and TCRdb retains in-frame clones only, with some absent. The table includes more than 250,000 clones, about 82% detected once. Sequences were obtained from peripheral blood. All receptors derive from a woman aged 45-60 years with acute or convalescent COVID-19.

This chain links TRBV28 with TRBJ1-3, with 7 bases fitting TRBD1. CDR3 size: 16 residues. V shed 5 bases, J shed 3 bases, and the junction held 10 bases outside the gene matches. Germline CDR1 is MDHEN and CDR2 is SYDVKM. The CDR3 is CASSPLDRVGGNTIYF. Here the CDR3 DNA reads TGTGCCAGCAGTCCCTTAGACAGGGTTGGTGGAAACACCATATATTTT.

For this clone: The same CDR3 can be traced to other DNA sequences in this sample. The V and J genes are TRBV18 and TRBJ1-1; TRBD1 agrees at 9 bases. CDR1 is KGHSH, CDR2 LQKENI, per germline. The CDR3 runs to 13 residues. With 6 bases clipped from V and 5 bases from J, the junction kept 4 bases outside the gene matches. CDR3 bases: TGTGCCAGCTCCCCGACAGGGGGGACTGAAGCTTTCTTT. Its translation is CASSPTGGTEAFF.